The next 2 T cell receptor beta chains were all read from a single sample in a study of blood T cell repertoires in COVID-19. Sequencing was performed with immunoSEQ multiplex PCR; in TCRdb, only in-frame clones are kept and a portion is missing. The data contain roughly 150,000 clones, more than 80% of them singletons. Sequenced material: PBMCs or T cells enriched from blood (not recorded which). These receptors came from a woman aged 18-29 years who had been exposed to COVID-19.

V and J are TRBV5-6 and TRBJ2-6; possibly TRBD1 for D (5 bases). This CDR3 comprises 19 residues. Germline V gene sequence: CDR1 SGHDT, CDR2 YYEEEE. V was cut by 2 bases and J by 4 bases, with 22 bases left in between. CDR3 loop: CASSFRAGWIPTGANVLTF. The CDR3 DNA reads as TGTGCCAGCAGCTTCAGGGCAGGGTGGATTCCGACCGGGGCCAACGTCCTGACTTTC.

This rearrangement joins TRBV5-1 to TRBJ2-3, with D tentatively TRBD2 (5 bases). The CDR3 contains 14 residues. Trimming shortened V by 4 bases and J by 2 bases, and 11 bases separated the two germline ends. CDR1 and CDR2 (germline): SGHRS, YFSETQ. The DNA for the CDR3 is TGCGCCAGCAGCCCGGACTGGAACACAGATACGCAGTATTTT. Amino acids: CASSPDWNTDTQYF.